The 18 T cell receptor beta chains below were found in one sample sequenced in a study of somatic mutations in cytotoxic T cells in rheumatoid arthritis. TCRdb's copy holds only in-frame clones and misses some; the assay was immunoSEQ multiplex PCR. The sample includes around 20,000 clones, approximately 82% of them seen just once. Sequencing was done on a sample of CD8+ T cells sorted from blood. These receptors were collected from an adult with rheumatoid arthritis.

A single count supports this clone. J is TRBJ2-2 and V is TRBV13; TRBD2 matches at 7 bases. In germline, CDR1 is PRHDT, CDR2 FYEKMQ (reference sequence). CDR3 length equals 12 residues. V was clipped by 6 bases and J by 6 bases; unmatched bases: 1. The CDR3 nucleotides are TGTGCCAGCAGGGCGGGAGCCGGGGAGCTGTTTTTT. Protein product: CASRAGAGELFF.

This clone was detected once. V usage is TRBV5-4 and J usage is TRBJ2-2; the match to TRBD1 covers 7 bases. The germline CDR1 and CDR2 sequences are SGHNT and YYREEE (reference sequence). The CDR3 totals 15 residues. V was pared by 5 bases and J by 6 bases, with 10 bases of the junction left unmatched. The CDR3 DNA reads as TGTGCCAGCAGATCTGGGACAGCTCTGCCCGGGGAGCTGTTTTTT. Its translation: CASRSGTALPGELFF.

The chain uses TRBV15 and TRBJ2-6; the match to TRBD1 covers 9 bases. Germline lookup yields CDR1 LNHNV and CDR2 YYDKDF (reference sequence). The CDR3 is 16 residues long. V lost 7 bases to trimming and J lost 2 bases; unmatched junction nucleotides: 6. In nucleotides, the CDR3 is TGTGCCACCACTCCGACAGGGGGGACTGGGGCCAACGTCCTGACTTTC. Its translation is CATTPTGGTGANVLTF.

The V and J genes are TRBV5-4 and TRBJ1-2; TRBD1 aligns across 7 bases. The CDR3 is 13 amino acids. The V segment lost 0 bases and the J segment 6 bases; nucleotides outside the gene matches: 2. CDR1 and CDR2 (germline): SGHNT, YYREEE (reference sequence). DNA of the CDR3: TGTGCCAGCAGCTTGGATCAGGGGGATGGCTACACCTTC. Translation gives CASSLDQGDGYTF.

The V call is TRBV18, the J call TRBJ2-5, with a possible D match to TRBD2 (6 bases). The V end was cut by 3 bases, the J end by 1 base, with 6 bases between. This CDR3 comprises 13 residues. Germline V gene data show CDR1 as KGHSH and CDR2 as LQKENI. CDR3 sequence (DNA): TGTGCCAGCTCACCGGGACTCCAAGAGACCCAGTACTTC. The encoded protein is CASSPGLQETQYF.

This chain joins TRBV11-2 and TRBJ2-5; TRBD1 aligns across 7 bases. The V gene's germline CDR1 is SGHAT and CDR2 FQNNGV. V trimming: 2 bases; J trimming: 3 bases; junction bases outside the gene matches: 12. CDR3 length: 17 amino acids. The CDR3 is CASSLRYAGTAKETQYF. CDR3 in DNA: TGTGCCAGCAGCTTACGCTACGCCGGGACAGCAAAAGAGACCCAGTACTTC.

This rearrangement joins TRBV7-9 to TRBJ2-2, with 7 bases matching TRBD2. There are 17 residues in the CDR3. Looked up from germline, CDR1 is SEHNR and CDR2 is FQNEAQ (reference sequence). Trimming at V came to 7 bases and at J to 5 bases, leaving 16 bases not matched to a gene. The CDR3 DNA follows: TGTGCCAGCACCCTCCTTTCCGGCGGGAGCGATACCGGGGAGCTGTTTTTT. Its translation is CASTLLSGGSDTGELFF. Drawing the rest from reference TRBV7-9 and TRBJ2-2, the complete variable domain is DTGVSQNPRHKITKRGQNVTFRCDPISEHNRLYWYRQTLGQGPEFLTYFQNEAQLEKSRLLSDRFSAERPKGSFSTLEIQRTEQGDSAMYLCASTLLSGGSDTGELFFGEGSRLTVL.

The gene calls are TRBV5-4 and TRBJ1-1, with D possibly matching TRBD1 (5 bases). CDR1 and CDR2 from the germline V gene are SGHNT and YYREEE (reference sequence). Trimming pared 3 bases from V and 1 base from J, leaving 13 bases between. This CDR3 has 15 amino acids. Here the CDR3 reads CASSWVGGGNTEAFF. DNA for the CDR3: TGTGCCAGCAGCTGGGTCGGTGGGGGGAACACTGAAGCTTTCTTT.

J is TRBJ2-3 and V is TRBV13; D is unresolved. The CDR3 extends over 12 amino acids. V dropped 1 base and J dropped 4 bases, with 3 bases sitting between them. Germline V gene data show CDR1 as PRHDT and CDR2 as FYEKMQ (reference sequence). CDR3 coding DNA: TGTGCCAGCAGCTTAGACGCAGATACGCAGTATTTT. This codes for CASSLDADTQYF.

This clone was detected only once. A junction end diverges from the germline sequence, so it may reflect a read error. This rearrangement joins TRBV7-7 to TRBJ2-5, with D perhaps assigned TRBD1 or TRBD2 (5 bases each). This CDR3 spans 15 amino acids. The germline gives CDR1 SSHAT, CDR2 FNYEAQ (reference sequence). The CDR3 sequence: CASSLEVRGQETQYF. CDR3 in DNA: TGTGCTAGCAGCTTAGAAGTGAGGGGCCAAGAGACCCAGTACTTC. Full variable domain (missing parts from reference TRBV7-7 and TRBJ2-5): GAGVSQSPRYKVTKRGQDVTLRCDPISSHATLYWYQQALGQGPEFLTYFNYEAQPDKSGLPSDRFSAERPEGSISTLTIQRTEQRDSAMYRCASSLEVRGQETQYFGPGTRLLVL.

The rearrangement uses TRBV9 and TRBJ1-2; TRBD1 aligns across 7 bases. CDR1 and CDR2 (germline): SGDLS, YYNGEE. The CDR3 loop spans 17 amino acids. After removal of 3 bases from V and 6 bases from J, the junction contained 17 bases not matched to a gene. The CDR3 DNA sequence: TGTGCCAGCAGCGAGGGGACAGTATTCGAACTTCGGAATGGCTACACCTTC. It is translated as CASSEGTVFELRNGYTF.

In DNA form, the CDR3 reads TGTGCCAGCTCACAATCAAGGGTCCTGAACACTGAAGCTTTCTTT. This codes for CASSQSRVLNTEAFF. The chain has TRBV18 and TRBJ1-1; D ambiguous. Trimming shortened V by 4 bases and J by 0 bases, and 12 bases separated the two germline ends. CDR3 size: 15 residues. CDR1 and CDR2 from the germline V gene are KGHSH and LQKENI.

This clone has just a few counts. This chain joins TRBV6-5 and TRBJ1-1; D gene uncertain. V lost 5 bases, J lost 3 bases, and 16 bases lay in between. From germline, CDR1 is MNHEY and CDR2 SVGAGI. The CDR3 length is 15 residues. CDR3 in amino acids: CASSRSARLDTEAFF. CDR3 in DNA: TGTGCCAGCAGTCGGTCCGCCAGGCTGGACACTGAAGCTTTCTTT.

This clone showed up just a few times. V and J are TRBV9 and TRBJ1-2; D ambiguous. Germline V gene lookup returns CDR1 SGDLS and CDR2 YYNGEE. V lost 0 bases and J 5 bases, leaving 8 bases between the germline ends. This CDR3 comprises 13 residues. The CDR3 region is CASSVEAGYGYTF. DNA of the CDR3: TGTGCCAGCAGCGTAGAAGCGGGGTATGGCTACACCTTC.

This clone has just one count. The chain links TRBV28 to TRBJ1-2; D is unclear. This CDR3 spans 15 amino acids. Germline V gene data show CDR1 as MDHEN and CDR2 as SYDVKM. V lost 3 bases to trimming and J lost 0 bases, with 11 bases between them. The chain's CDR3 is CASSFLDRANYGYTF. Here the CDR3 DNA reads TGTGCCAGCAGTTTCTTGGATAGGGCTAACTATGGCTACACCTTC.

This clone showed up just once. The CDR3 reads CASNNGLAGYNEQFF. As DNA, the CDR3 is TGTGCCAGCAACAACGGACTAGCGGGTTACAATGAGCAGTTCTTC. The V call is TRBV7-9, the J call TRBJ2-1, with 11 positions matching TRBD2. Germline V gene data show CDR1 as SEHNR and CDR2 as FQNEAQ (reference sequence). This CDR3 comprises 15 residues. The V gene end was trimmed by 7 bases and the J gene end by 4 bases; junction bases not matched to a gene: 6.

The V gene is TRBV28, the J gene TRBJ1-5, with no clear D. V was trimmed by 2 bases and J by 7 bases, leaving 9 bases between them. The CDR3 has 13 amino acids. Germline assignment: CDR1 MDHEN and CDR2 SYDVKM. DNA of the CDR3: TGTGCCAGCAGTTTAATGACCATCCAGCCCCAGCATTTT. Its translation: CASSLMTIQPQHF.

This rearrangement joins TRBV4-1 to TRBJ2-5, with 7 bases fitting TRBD1. CDR3 length: 15 amino acids. Trimming removed 2 bases from V and 2 bases from J; junction bases left unmatched: 5. CDR1 is MGHRA and CDR2 is YSYEKL in the germline V gene. DNA for the CDR3: TGCGCCAGCAGCCAATCGACAGGGACGCAAGAGACCCAGTACTTC. Translated, it gives CASSQSTGTQETQYF.